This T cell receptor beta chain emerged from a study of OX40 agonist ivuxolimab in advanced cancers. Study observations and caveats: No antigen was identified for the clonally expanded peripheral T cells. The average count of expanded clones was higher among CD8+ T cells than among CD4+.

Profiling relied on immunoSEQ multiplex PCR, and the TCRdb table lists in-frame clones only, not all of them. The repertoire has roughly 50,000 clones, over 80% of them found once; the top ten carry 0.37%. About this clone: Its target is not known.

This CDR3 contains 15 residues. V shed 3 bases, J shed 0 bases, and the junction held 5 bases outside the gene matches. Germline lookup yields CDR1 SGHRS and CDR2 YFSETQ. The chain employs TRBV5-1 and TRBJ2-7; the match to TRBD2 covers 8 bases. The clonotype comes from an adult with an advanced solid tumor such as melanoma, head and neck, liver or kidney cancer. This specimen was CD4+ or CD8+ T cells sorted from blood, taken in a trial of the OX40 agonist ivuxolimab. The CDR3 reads CASSSGGLVSYEQYF. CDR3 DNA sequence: TGCGCCAGCAGCTCGGGAGGGTTGGTCTCCTACGAGCAGTACTTC.